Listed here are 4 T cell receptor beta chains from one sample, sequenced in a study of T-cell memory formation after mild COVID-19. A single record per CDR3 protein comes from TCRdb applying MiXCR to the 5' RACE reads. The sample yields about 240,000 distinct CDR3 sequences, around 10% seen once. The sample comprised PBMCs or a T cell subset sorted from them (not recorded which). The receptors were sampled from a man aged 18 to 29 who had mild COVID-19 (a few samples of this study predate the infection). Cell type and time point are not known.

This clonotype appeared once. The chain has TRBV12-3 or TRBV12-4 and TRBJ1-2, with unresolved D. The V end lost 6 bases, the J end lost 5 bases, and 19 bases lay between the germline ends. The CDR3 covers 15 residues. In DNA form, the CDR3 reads TGTGCCAGCAGGTCGGACGGCCTGGTGGAGTATGGCTACACCTTC. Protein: CASRSDGLVEYGYTF.

As DNA, the CDR3 is TGCGCCAGCAGCTGGGACTACTCTAGCACAGATACGCAGTATTTT. Protein product: CASSWDYSSTDTQYF. This chain uses TRBV5-1 with TRBJ2-3, with 7 nucleotides matching TRBD2. The CDR3 is made up of 15 amino acids. The V and J ends lost 3 bases and 0 bases, in that order; junction bases with no gene match: 4. Germline V lookup: CDR1 SGHRS, CDR2 YFSETQ.

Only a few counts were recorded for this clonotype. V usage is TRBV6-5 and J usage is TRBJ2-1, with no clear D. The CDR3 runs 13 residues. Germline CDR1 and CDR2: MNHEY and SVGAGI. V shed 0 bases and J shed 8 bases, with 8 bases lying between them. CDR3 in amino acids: CASSYSEKDEQFF. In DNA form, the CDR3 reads TGTGCCAGCAGTTACTCTGAAAAGGATGAGCAGTTCTTC.

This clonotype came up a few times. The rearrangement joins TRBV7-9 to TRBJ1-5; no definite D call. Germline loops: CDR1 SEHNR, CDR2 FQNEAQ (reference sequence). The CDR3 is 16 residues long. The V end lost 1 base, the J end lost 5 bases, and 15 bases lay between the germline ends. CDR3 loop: CASSLDARPQDQPQHF. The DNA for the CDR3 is TGTGCCAGCAGCTTAGATGCTCGGCCCCAGGATCAGCCCCAGCATTTT.